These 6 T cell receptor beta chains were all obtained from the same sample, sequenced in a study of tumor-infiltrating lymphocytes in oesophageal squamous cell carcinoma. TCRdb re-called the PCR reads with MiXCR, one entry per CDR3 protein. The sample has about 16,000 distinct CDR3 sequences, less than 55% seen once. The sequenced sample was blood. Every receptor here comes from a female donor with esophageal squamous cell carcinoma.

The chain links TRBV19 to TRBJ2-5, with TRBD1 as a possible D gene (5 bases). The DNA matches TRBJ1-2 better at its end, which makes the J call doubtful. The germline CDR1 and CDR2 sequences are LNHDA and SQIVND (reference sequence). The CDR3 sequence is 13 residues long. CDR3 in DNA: TGTGCCAGTAGTATACGTGGCAGGGACGGCTACACCTTC. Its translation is CASSIRGRDGYTF.

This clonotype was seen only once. DNA of the CDR3: TGTGCCAGCAGCTTAGGATCCACCCCATCTAGCACAGATACGCAGTATTTT. This sequence encodes CASSLGSTPSSTDTQYF. The chain couples TRBV7-8 to TRBJ2-3; D uncertain. The CDR3 is 17 residues long. The V end lost 1 base, the J end lost 0 bases, and 14 bases lay between the germline ends. Germline CDR1 reads SGHVS; CDR2 reads FQNEAQ.

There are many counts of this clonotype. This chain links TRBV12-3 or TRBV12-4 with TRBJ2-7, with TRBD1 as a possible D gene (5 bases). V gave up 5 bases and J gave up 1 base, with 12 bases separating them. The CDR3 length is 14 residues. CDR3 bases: TGTGCCAGCAGTCTCTTACAGGAGTCCTACGAGCAGTACTTC. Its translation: CASSLLQESYEQYF.

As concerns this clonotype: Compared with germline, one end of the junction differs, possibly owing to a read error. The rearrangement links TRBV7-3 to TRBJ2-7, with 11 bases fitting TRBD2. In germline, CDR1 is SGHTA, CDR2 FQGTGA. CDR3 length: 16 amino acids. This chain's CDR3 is CASSSRLAGSTGELYF. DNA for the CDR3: TGTGCCAGCAGCTCTAGACTAGCGGGAAGCACCGGGGAGCTGTACTTC.

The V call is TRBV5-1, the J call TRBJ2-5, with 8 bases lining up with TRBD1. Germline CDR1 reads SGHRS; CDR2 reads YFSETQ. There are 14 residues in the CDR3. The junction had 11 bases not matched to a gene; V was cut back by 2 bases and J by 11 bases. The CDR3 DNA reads TGCGCCAGCAGCTTTGGTCAGGGGGCCGGGGAGCAGTACTTC. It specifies CASSFGQGAGEQYF.

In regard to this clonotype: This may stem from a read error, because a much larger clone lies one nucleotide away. The CDR3 protein is CASSRRSSGGNEQYF. The CDR3 DNA is TGTGCCAGCAGCCGACGGTCTAGCGGAGGCAATGAGCAGTACTTC. The chain couples TRBV5-5 to TRBJ2-6; 7 bases fit TRBD2. The last part of the DNA fits TRBJ2-7 better; the J call may be wrong. This CDR3 comprises 15 residues. Per germline, CDR1 SGHKS and CDR2 YYEKEE (reference sequence).